What follows describes a single T cell receptor beta chain. Trimming pared 6 bases from V and 0 bases from J, leaving 12 bases between. The CDR3 consists of 16 residues. Germline V gene data show CDR1 as MNHEY and CDR2 as SMNVEV (reference sequence). This record belongs to a study of identical twins. MiXCR, run by TCRdb on the 5' RACE reads, gives a single entry per CDR3 protein. The sample shows some 730,000 distinct CDR3 sequences, over 15% of them seen only once. These data were likewise used in another study, on T cells expressing NK-cell markers.

This receptor was obtained from a woman in her late teens or twenties in good health. The V call is TRBV27, the J call TRBJ1-6; no clear D. The sequenced sample was PBMCs. In DNA form, the CDR3 reads TGTGCCAGCAGACCCAACACGGACTCCTATAATTCACCCCTCCACTTT. This encodes CASRPNTDSYNSPLHF.